A single sample is the source of the 22 T cell receptor beta chains below, sequenced in a study of T cells in tumors after PD-1 blockade. The repertoire was sequenced with immunoSEQ multiplex PCR; TCRdb's copy has only in-frame clones and lacks some. The sample carries about 63,000 clones, approximately 74% recorded once. This specimen was PBMCs, taken after anti-PD-1 treatment. The receptors were sampled from a human donor with basal cell carcinoma.

Worth noting for this clone: The junction departs from the called germline gene at one end, perhaps through a read error. The chain links TRBV6-1 to TRBJ1-5; D remains unclear. Per germline, CDR1 MNHNS and CDR2 SASEGT. The CDR3 totals 16 residues. CDR3: CASSEGRTYSNQPQHF. The CDR3 bases are TGTGCCAGCAGCGAAGGTCGGACTTATAGCAATCAGCCCCAGCATTTT.

The V call is TRBV9, the J call TRBJ2-5; 13 bases fit TRBD2. This CDR3 is built from 15 residues. From germline, CDR1 is SGDLS and CDR2 YYNGEE. V lost 4 bases and J lost 4; bases outside the gene matches: 4. The CDR3 DNA reads as TGTGCCAGCAGCCCGCGGACTAGCGGGGGAGAGACCCAGTACTTC. Amino acid sequence: CASSPRTSGGETQYF.

The chain couples TRBV24-1 to TRBJ2-3, with TRBD1 matching 9 bases. V lost 6 bases and J lost 5; bases outside the gene matches: 5. Germline CDR1 is KGHDR and CDR2 is SFDVKD. There are 14 residues in the CDR3. The CDR3 protein is CATSTGQGRDTQYF. The CDR3 DNA is TGTGCCACCAGTACGGGACAGGGTAGAGATACGCAGTATTTT.

The count of this clone is one. This chain links TRBV29-1 with TRBJ2-3; TRBD1 agrees at 7 bases. V lost 7 bases, J lost 14 bases, and 9 bases stayed unmatched. Germline CDR1 reads SQVTM; CDR2 reads ANQGSEA. The CDR3 spans 10 residues. The CDR3 loop is CSGLRDSLYF. DNA of the CDR3: TGCAGCGGGCTCCGGGACAGTCTGTATTTT.

The rearrangement uses TRBV27 and TRBJ1-1; 7 bases are shared with TRBD1. Per germline, CDR1 MNHEY and CDR2 SMNVEV (reference sequence). The CDR3 has 14 amino acids. The junction had 3 bases not matched to a gene; V was cut back by 0 bases and J by 5 bases. The CDR3 region is CASSLSRQGTEAFF. CDR3 DNA: TGTGCCAGCAGTTTATCGAGACAGGGTACTGAAGCTTTCTTT.

The chain combines TRBV27 with TRBJ1-5; 9 nucleotides agree with TRBD1. CDR1 is MNHEY, CDR2 SMNVEV, per germline (reference sequence). V trimming: 9 bases; J trimming: 4 bases; junction bases outside the gene matches: 10. This CDR3 has 15 amino acids. The CDR3 nucleotides read TGTGCCAGTAAAGAGGGACAGGGAAGGAATCAGCCCCAGCATTTT. It translates to CASKEGQGRNQPQHF.

The chain couples TRBV19 to TRBJ2-3; either TRBD1 or TRBD2 may fit D (6 bases each). V was trimmed by 5 bases and J by 0 bases, leaving 12 bases between them. Looked up from germline, CDR1 is LNHDA and CDR2 is SQIVND (reference sequence). There are 15 residues in the CDR3. This chain's CDR3 is CASSFVGGSTDTQYF. The CDR3, as DNA: TGTGCCAGTAGTTTTGTAGGGGGGAGCACAGATACGCAGTATTTT. The full variable domain, its missing parts supplied by reference TRBV19 and TRBJ2-3, is DGGITQSPKYLFRKEGQNVTLSCEQNLNHDAMYWYRQDPGQGLRLIYYSQIVNDFQKGDIAEGYSVSREKKESFPLTVTSAQKNPTAFYLCASSFVGGSTDTQYFGPGTRLTVL.

The rearrangement uses TRBV2 and TRBJ1-1; D perhaps matches TRBD1 (5 bases). V lost 7 bases and J lost 0, with 12 bases in between. CDR3 length: 14 residues. CDR1 is SNHLY, CDR2 FYNNEI, per germline. This CDR3 reads CASTKGDMNTEAFF. DNA of the CDR3: TGTGCCAGCACCAAAGGGGATATGAACACTGAAGCTTTCTTT.

V gene TRBV2 combines with J gene TRBJ1-2; the match to TRBD1 covers 7 bases. Germline loops: CDR1 SNHLY, CDR2 FYNNEI. The CDR3 sequence is 13 residues long. After removal of 7 bases from V and 1 base from J, the junction contained 3 bases not matched to a gene. In DNA, the CDR3 is TGTGCCAGCATGGACAGGAGTAACTATGGCTACACCTTC. Translated, it gives CASMDRSNYGYTF.

The chain links TRBV11-2 to TRBJ2-7; TRBD1 matches 8 bases. Germline assignment: CDR1 SGHAT and CDR2 FQNNGV. With 4 bases clipped from V and 3 bases from J, the junction kept 11 bases outside the gene matches. The CDR3 totals 16 residues. The CDR3: CASSSSRGLQFYEQYF. The CDR3 region has the DNA TGTGCCAGCAGCTCGTCCAGGGGGCTACAGTTCTACGAGCAGTACTTC.

This sequence joins TRBV27 and TRBJ2-1; D is uncertain. The CDR3 runs 13 residues. Trimming took off 2 bases at V and 3 bases at J, with 5 bases between the two ends. Germline V gene sequence: CDR1 MNHEY, CDR2 SMNVEV (reference sequence). CDR3 sequence: CASSLASYNEQFF. The CDR3 nucleotides read TGTGCCAGCAGTTTAGCCAGCTACAATGAGCAGTTCTTC.

The chain combines TRBV5-4 with TRBJ2-2, with D possibly TRBD1 on 6 matching bases. There are 14 residues in the CDR3. The V gene lost 2 bases and the J gene lost 7 bases, with 12 bases spanning the gap. Germline V gene data show CDR1 as SGHNT and CDR2 as YYREEE (reference sequence). The CDR3 DNA reads TGTGCCAGCAGCTTACAGGGTGTGGGCGGGGAGCTGTTTTTT. It translates to CASSLQGVGGELFF.

This clone has only a few counts. The chain carries TRBV12-3 or TRBV12-4 and TRBJ1-4, with 8 bases aligning to TRBD1. The length of the CDR3 is 12 residues. With 5 bases clipped from V and 8 bases from J, the junction kept 1 base outside the gene matches. CDR3 loop: CASSNRGEKLFF. CDR3 bases: TGTGCCAGCAGTAACAGGGGGGAAAAACTGTTTTTT.

This clone was counted once. The V and J genes are TRBV18 and TRBJ1-1, with no clear D. This CDR3 is built from 12 residues. Germline values: CDR1 KGHSH, CDR2 LQKENI. Trimming pared 6 bases from V and 8 bases from J, leaving 13 bases between. This CDR3 reads CASSPRTEEAFF. The DNA for the CDR3 is TGTGCCAGCTCGCCTCGGACGGAAGAAGCTTTCTTT.

The chain recombines TRBV6-4 with TRBJ1-1; no firm D call. With 2 bases removed from V and 1 base from J, the gap between germline ends came to 5 bases. This CDR3 comprises 13 residues. Germline assignment: CDR1 MRHNA and CDR2 SNTAGT. The CDR3 region is CASSDPGNTEAFF. The CDR3 bases are TGTGCCAGCAGTGACCCAGGGAACACTGAAGCTTTCTTT.

The J gene is TRBJ2-7, the V gene TRBV27; no clear D. Per the germline V gene, CDR1 is MNHEY and CDR2 is SMNVEV (reference sequence). V lost 5 bases and J 6 bases, leaving 17 bases between the germline ends. There are 14 residues in the CDR3. The CDR3 reads CASSPRRSGGEQYF. The CDR3 DNA reads TGTGCCAGCAGTCCCCGGCGGAGTGGTGGCGAGCAGTACTTC.

Here the CDR3 DNA reads TGTGCCAGCCGGGGGAGTACAGAAAAACTGTTTTTT. Its protein product is CASRGSTEKLFF. The chain employs TRBV28 and TRBJ1-4; a possible D gene is TRBD1 (5 bases). CDR1 MDHEN and CDR2 SYDVKM come from the germline V gene. Deletions cut 8 bases from V and 8 bases from J, with 12 bases between. The CDR3 totals 12 residues.

The rearrangement links TRBV18 to TRBJ2-2, with D uncertain. Trimming pared 5 bases from V and 7 bases from J, leaving 17 bases between. CDR1 is KGHSH and CDR2 is LQKENI in the germline V gene. The CDR3 covers 15 residues. The DNA for the CDR3 is TGTGCCAGCTCAAGTATCTCTGATGGTGGCGGGGAGCTGTTTTTT. The encoded protein is CASSSISDGGGELFF.

The chain recombines TRBV9 with TRBJ2-1, with 10 bases matching TRBD2. Germline V gene lookup returns CDR1 SGDLS and CDR2 YYNGEE. The CDR3 has 16 amino acids. J lost 4 bases, V lost 0 bases, and 4 bases had no gene match. The CDR3 nucleotides are TGTGCCAGCAGCGTAGGAGCGGGGGGGCCGTACAATGAGCAGTTCTTC. This codes for CASSVGAGGPYNEQFF.

This clone appeared a few times. This CDR3 is CASKVSNRGGTGELFF. As DNA, the CDR3 is TGCGCCAGCAAAGTCAGTAACAGGGGAGGGACCGGGGAGCTGTTTTTT. This chain connects TRBV5-1 to TRBJ2-2, with D perhaps given as TRBD1 or TRBD2 (7 bases each). Trimming removed 6 bases from V and 5 bases from J, with 20 bases in between. The CDR3 has 16 amino acids. CDR1 and CDR2 from the germline V gene are SGHRS and YFSETQ.

Comment on this clone: A much larger clone is a single base away; this may be a read error. This rearrangement joins TRBV15 to TRBJ1-5; no definite D call. The V gene's germline CDR1 is LNHNV and CDR2 YYDKDF (reference sequence). V shed 1 base and J shed 5 bases, with 3 bases lying between them. This CDR3 contains 12 residues. CDR3 sequence (DNA): TGTGCCACCAGCAGAGGGGATCAGCCCCAGCATTTT. Its protein product is CATSRGDQPQHF.

This clone occurred a few times. The chain couples TRBV14 to TRBJ1-1, with D maybe TRBD1 (5 bases). CDR3 size: 13 residues. The germline V and J ends were trimmed by 8 bases and 0 bases, with 10 bases remaining between them. CDR1 is SGHDN and CDR2 is FVKESK in the germline V gene. CDR3 coding DNA: TGTGCCAGCCGGGCAGGGTTGAACACTGAAGCTTTCTTT. Protein: CASRAGLNTEAFF.